This passage covers 21 T cell receptor beta chains from one sample sequenced in a study of blood T cell repertoires in COVID-19. The table came from immunoSEQ multiplex PCR; TCRdb's copy has only in-frame clones and leaves some out. The table lists roughly 130,000 clones, roughly 89% of them singletons. Sample: peripheral blood. The receptors derive from a man younger than 40 with COVID-19, enrolled during active disease.

This chain connects TRBV28 to TRBJ2-1, with TRBD2 matching over 7 bases. The CDR3 has 15 amino acids. The germline CDR1 and CDR2 sequences are MDHEN and SYDVKM. Trimming took 1 base from V and 8 from J; bases not matched to a gene: 8. The CDR3 loop reads CASSLFGGKTYEQFF. CDR3 bases: TGTGCCAGCAGTTTATTCGGGGGGAAAACGTATGAGCAGTTCTTC.

The rearrangement uses TRBV27 and TRBJ2-3, with D perhaps matching TRBD2 (6 bases). Germline CDR1 MNHEY, CDR2 SMNVEV (reference sequence). Between the trimmed V and J ends, which lost 3 bases and 8 bases, there was a span of 9 bases. The CDR3 is 12 residues long. Written as DNA, the CDR3 is TGTGCCAGCAGTTTTAGGGGAGGTACGCAGTATTTT. This gives the protein CASSFRGGTQYF.

V is TRBV28 and J is TRBJ1-1; TRBD1 might be the D (6 bases). V lost 7 bases and J 4 bases, leaving 28 bases between the germline ends. This CDR3 has 18 residues. CDR1 and CDR2 from the germline V gene are MDHEN and SYDVKM. CDR3 protein: CASTLYLGIGGAPTEAFF. The CDR3 bases are TGTGCCAGCACCTTATATTTGGGAATCGGGGGGGCGCCCACTGAAGCTTTCTTT.

The chain has TRBV15 and TRBJ2-1; maybe TRBD1 (5 bases). Germline V gives CDR1 LNHNV, CDR2 YYDKDF (reference sequence). The germline V and J ends were trimmed by 0 bases and 8 bases, with 11 bases remaining between them. The CDR3 totals 14 residues. The CDR3 loop reads CATSRDGQSDEQFF. The CDR3 region has the DNA TGTGCCACCAGCAGAGATGGACAATCCGATGAGCAGTTCTTC.

The chain recombines TRBV19 with TRBJ2-7; 7 nucleotides line up with TRBD1. This CDR3 has 15 residues. With V trimmed by 5 bases and J by 3 bases, 10 bases remained unmatched. Per germline, CDR1 LNHDA and CDR2 SQIVND (reference sequence). In nucleotides, the CDR3 is TGTGCCAGTAGTTTCGCGACAGGGACCTACTACGAGCAGTACTTC. Amino acid sequence: CASSFATGTYYEQYF.

The V gene is TRBV9, the J gene TRBJ2-2, with 10 bases matching TRBD1. The germline V gene has CDR1 SGDLS and CDR2 YYNGEE. This CDR3 spans 15 amino acids. After removal of 4 bases from V and 6 bases from J, the junction contained 6 bases not matched to a gene. The CDR3 loop reads CASSPRTGGPGELFF. DNA of the CDR3: TGTGCCAGCAGCCCCAGGACAGGGGGTCCCGGGGAGCTGTTTTTT.

This chain links TRBV30 with TRBJ2-5; 8 nucleotides match TRBD1. The germline V gene has CDR1 GTSNPN and CDR2 SVGIG (reference sequence). Unmatched junction bases numbered 4, after V lost 0 bases and J lost 4 bases. The CDR3 extends over 14 amino acids. The CDR3 DNA follows: TGTGCCTGGAGTGTTCAGGGGGCCCTAGAGACCCAGTACTTC. Amino acids: CAWSVQGALETQYF.

The chain carries TRBV30 and TRBJ1-6; D remains ambiguous. This CDR3 is built from 13 residues. The germline V gene encodes CDR1 GTSNPN and CDR2 SVGIG (reference sequence). V dropped 1 base and J dropped 7 bases, with 8 bases sitting between them. For the CDR3, the DNA is TGTGCCTGGAGTGGTATAGAGAATTCACCCCTCCACTTT. This gives the protein CAWSGIENSPLHF.

The V call is TRBV28, the J call TRBJ2-3; D possibly corresponds to TRBD2 (6 bases). Trimming cost V 3 bases and J 0 bases, with 13 bases left between them. Germline CDR1 and CDR2: MDHEN and SYDVKM. This CDR3 has 16 residues. The CDR3 is CASSFIPGESTDTQYF. The CDR3 coding sequence is TGTGCCAGCAGTTTCATTCCGGGGGAAAGCACAGATACGCAGTATTTT.

The V and J genes are TRBV9 and TRBJ2-5; D perhaps matches TRBD1 (7 bases). V lost 4 bases and J 4 bases, leaving 20 bases between the germline ends. This CDR3 comprises 16 residues. Germline CDR1 is SGDLS and CDR2 is YYNGEE. The chain's CDR3 is CASSPMGGTVTETQYF. CDR3 nucleotides: TGTGCCAGCAGCCCGATGGGCGGGACAGTAACAGAGACCCAGTACTTC.

J is TRBJ2-7 and V is TRBV21-1; the listed D gene, TRBD1, was not tested against the DNA. TRBV21-1 is tagged as a pseudogene. CDR3 length: 14 amino acids. Written as DNA, the CDR3 is TGTGCCAGCAGCAAAAGGAGCAGGGAAAGCGAGCAGTACTTC. Translation: CASSKRSRESEQYF.

This sequence joins TRBV5-1 and TRBJ2-1; TRBD1 matches at 8 bases. CDR1 and CDR2 (germline): SGHRS, YFSETQ. This CDR3 comprises 14 residues. The trim removed 4 bases at V and 5 bases at J, leaving 5 bases unmatched. The CDR3 loop reads CASSPGQGDNEQFF. CDR3 in DNA: TGCGCCAGCAGCCCAGGACAGGGCGACAATGAGCAGTTCTTC.

The genes are TRBV7-9 and TRBJ2-1, with 9 bases aligning to TRBD2. V lost 1 base and J lost 7; bases outside the gene matches: 5. CDR1 is SEHNR, CDR2 FQNEAQ, per germline (reference sequence). The CDR3 consists of 15 residues. The CDR3 bases are TGTGCCAGCAGCTTAGTAGCGGGAGTAGAAAATGAGCAGTTCTTC. This sequence encodes CASSLVAGVENEQFF.

This chain uses TRBV7-9 with TRBJ1-1, with 8 bases fitting TRBD1. Germline trimming cut 5 bases from V and 3 bases from J; bases unmatched to any gene: 2. The CDR3 covers 13 residues. Germline loops: CDR1 SEHNR, CDR2 FQNEAQ (reference sequence). The DNA of the CDR3 is TGTGCCAGCAGCATGACAGGGGACACTGAAGCTTTCTTT. This codes for CASSMTGDTEAFF.

The chain combines TRBV4-1 with TRBJ2-1, with 11 bases fitting TRBD2. The trim removed 3 bases at V and 7 bases at J, leaving 8 bases unmatched. This CDR3 spans 16 amino acids. The germline V gene has CDR1 MGHRA and CDR2 YSYEKL. The CDR3 reads CASSHPSGRRVNEQFF. CDR3 nucleotides: TGCGCCAGCAGCCATCCTAGCGGGAGGAGAGTGAATGAGCAGTTCTTC.

CDR3 residues: CASSPGTIESSYNEQFF. Written as DNA, the CDR3 is TGTGCCAGCAGCCCCGGGACTATCGAGTCGAGCTACAATGAGCAGTTCTTC. This chain connects TRBV5-4 to TRBJ2-1; 7 nucleotides agree with TRBD2. The trim removed 4 bases at V and 3 bases at J, leaving 13 bases unmatched. The CDR3 extends over 17 amino acids. Germline V gene data show CDR1 as SGHNT and CDR2 as YYREEE (reference sequence).

This clone was seen only once. This sequence joins TRBV24-1 and TRBJ2-1; 13 bases are a match to TRBD2. J gave up 6 bases and V 1 base, and 2 bases lay outside the gene matches. The germline CDR1 and CDR2 sequences are KGHDR and SFDVKD. The CDR3 totals 16 residues. For the CDR3, the DNA is TGTGCCACCAGTGATTTTGGACTAGCGGGAGTCAATGAGCAGTTCTTC. Its translation: CATSDFGLAGVNEQFF.

The rearrangement joins TRBV2 to TRBJ2-3; 8 bases match TRBD2. The CDR3 extends over 14 amino acids. Per the germline V gene, CDR1 is SNHLY and CDR2 is FYNNEI. The ends lost 6 bases at V and 4 bases at J; junction bases unmatched: 6. The CDR3 nucleotides are TGTGCCAGCAGAGAGCGGGAGAGATCAGATACGCAGTATTTT. This encodes CASRERERSDTQYF.

The CDR3 reads CASSVTGDFTHEQYF. The CDR3 coding sequence is TGTGCCAGTAGTGTGACAGGGGATTTTACGCACGAGCAGTACTTC. This chain connects TRBV19 to TRBJ2-7; TRBD1 agrees at 8 bases. The CDR3 is 15 residues long. The J segment lost 5 bases and the V segment lost 5 bases, leaving 11 bases of the junction unmatched. CDR1 is LNHDA, CDR2 SQIVND, per germline (reference sequence). Filled out from reference TRBV19 and TRBJ2-7, the complete variable domain reads DGGITQSPKYLFRKEGQNVTLSCEQNLNHDAMYWYRQDPGQGLRLIYYSQIVNDFQKGDIAEGYSVSREKKESFPLTVTSAQKNPTAFYLCASSVTGDFTHEQYFGPGTRLTVT.

V usage is TRBV6-5 and J usage is TRBJ2-7; the match to TRBD1 covers 8 bases. With V trimmed by 6 bases and J by 7 bases, 11 bases remained unmatched. The CDR3 has 14 amino acids. Germline V gene data show CDR1 as MNHEY and CDR2 as SVGAGI. The chain's CDR3 is CASRTGQGLGEQYF. The DNA of the CDR3 is TGTGCCAGCAGGACTGGACAGGGCTTGGGGGAGCAGTACTTC.

The J gene is TRBJ2-2, the V gene TRBV27; 10 bases are shared with TRBD1. This CDR3 contains 17 residues. Trimming cost V 3 bases and J 6 bases; bases outside gene matches: 10. CDR1 MNHEY and CDR2 SMNVEV come from the germline V gene (reference sequence). CDR3 bases: TGTGCCAGCAGTTTCCAGACAGGGGGCTTCAGAGCCGGGGAGCTGTTTTTT. It specifies CASSFQTGGFRAGELFF.